This record looks at one T cell receptor (beta chain) sequence and its context. Its specificity is unknown. The entry originates in a study of cytomegalovirus exposure and HLA in healthy donors. PCR involved 60 Vbeta and 13 Jbeta primers. In the authors' workflow: The count from a later analysis was 70 million to 85 million unique TCR beta chains, some 10 million of them shared. The repertoire was sequenced with immunoSEQ multiplex PCR; TCRdb's copy has only in-frame clones and lacks some. The V and J calls and the clone size are those of that table, but D and trimming were determined from the DNA. The sample contains 200,000 to 300,000 clones, 84% of which appear only once. Study conclusions and caveats: Reports described diagnosis of cytomegalovirus status by the classifier as highly specific and sensitive.

With 1 base clipped from V and 7 bases from J, the junction kept 5 bases outside the gene matches. CDR1 and CDR2 (germline): GTSNPN, SVGIG (reference sequence). There are 14 residues in the CDR3. The clonotype comes from a woman aged 40 to 55 in good health and CMV-seropositive. Material: PBMCs. The rearrangement links TRBV30 to TRBJ2-1; 9 nucleotides align to TRBD1. As DNA, the CDR3 is TGTGCCTGGAGTGCCGGGACAGGGAAAAATGAGCAGTTCTTC. Translated: CAWSAGTGKNEQFF.